Each of the 32 T cell receptor beta chains below was sequenced from the same sample in a study of radiation and T cells in renal cell carcinoma. Time point in this sample: baseline pretreatment blood. Treatment specified: 15 Gy SBRT to primary tumor, nephrectomy 4 weeks later. Using immunoSEQ multiplex PCR, the repertoire was profiled, and TCRdb retains in-frame clones only, with some absent. The sample includes some 100,000 clones, 82% seen only once; the top ten take roughly 6%. Sequences were derived from blood, sampled from a patient whose treatment included radiotherapy and nephrectomy. The receptors were gathered from a man in his sixties with renal cell carcinoma.

This clone was detected only a few times. The chain joins TRBV27 to TRBJ2-6, with unresolved D. Germline-derived CDR1 and CDR2 are MNHEY and SMNVEV (reference sequence). The germline V and J ends were trimmed by 0 bases and 4 bases, with 1 base remaining between them. There are 13 residues in the CDR3. The CDR3 DNA is TGTGCCAGCAGTTTATCCGGGGCCAACGTCCTGACTTTC. Translated: CASSLSGANVLTF.

The rearrangement links TRBV4-2 to TRBJ2-5, with D hard to call. The ends were cut back, 0 bases at V and 1 base at J, with 12 bases in the middle. Germline CDR1 reads LGHNA; CDR2 reads YNFKEQ. This CDR3 has 16 residues. The CDR3 DNA reads TGTGCCAGCAGCCAAGATTGGCCAGGTGGCCAAGAGACCCAGTACTTC. It codes for CASSQDWPGGQETQYF.

The chain recombines TRBV18 with TRBJ2-7, with 8 bases fitting TRBD1. CDR1 is KGHSH and CDR2 is LQKENI in the germline V gene. The ends lost 3 bases at V and 5 bases at J; junction bases unmatched: 6. This CDR3 spans 14 amino acids. The CDR3: CASSPGQGPDEQYF. The CDR3 coding sequence is TGTGCCAGCTCACCCGGACAGGGACCGGACGAGCAGTACTTC. The full variable domain, its missing parts supplied by reference TRBV18 and TRBJ2-7, is NAGVMQNPRHLVRRRGQEARLRCSPMKGHSHVYWYRQLPEEGLKFMVYLQKENIIDESGMPKERFSAEFPKEGPSILRIQQVVRGDSAAYFCASSPGQGPDEQYFGPGTRLTVT.

The chain links TRBV14 to TRBJ1-1; D unclear. The CDR3 is 15 amino acids. Trimming took off 0 bases at V and 6 bases at J, with 14 bases between the two ends. Per the germline V gene, CDR1 is SGHDN and CDR2 is FVKESK. The CDR3 sequence is CASSQDNRGSAEAFF. The CDR3 DNA reads as TGTGCCAGCAGCCAAGATAATCGCGGGTCGGCTGAAGCTTTCTTT.

This clone has only a few counts. The chain is built from TRBV5-6 and TRBJ1-1; TRBD1 is a possible D gene (5 bases). Germline V gene lookup returns CDR1 SGHDT and CDR2 YYEEEE. This CDR3 is 13 amino acids long. V was cut by 0 bases and J by 10 bases, with 13 bases left in between. The DNA of the CDR3 is TGTGCCAGCAGCTTGGTCGGGGCAGGGCCAGCTTTCTTT. This codes for CASSLVGAGPAFF.

This chain connects TRBV29-1 to TRBJ2-1; D call uncertain. The germline V gene encodes CDR1 SQVTM and CDR2 ANQGSEA. This CDR3 is 12 amino acids long. Trimming stripped 4 bases from V and 10 bases from J, with 14 bases between. The CDR3 nucleotides read TGCAGCGTTGGTCCCCGGACCTGGGAGCAGTTCTTC. Protein: CSVGPRTWEQFF.

The genes are TRBV11-2 and TRBJ1-2, with 7 positions matching TRBD1. The V gene's germline CDR1 is SGHAT and CDR2 FQNNGV. Germline trimming cut 4 bases from V and 7 bases from J; bases unmatched to any gene: 12. The length of the CDR3 is 15 residues. Here the CDR3 DNA reads TGTGCCAGCAGCTCGCCTAGACAGGGTACGGGTGGCTACACCTTC. Translating gives CASSSPRQGTGGYTF.

The CDR3 loop is CASSLNREQYF. In DNA, the CDR3 is TGCGCCAGCAGCTTAAATCGTGAGCAGTACTTC. V gene TRBV5-1 combines with J gene TRBJ2-7; D remains ambiguous. The CDR3 sequence is 11 residues long. The germline gives CDR1 SGHRS, CDR2 YFSETQ. Trimming took off 2 bases at V and 7 bases at J, with 7 bases between the two ends.

CDR3 amino acids: CASSARVGGYEQYF. The CDR3 DNA sequence: TGTGCCAGCAGCGCCCGAGTCGGGGGTTACGAGCAGTACTTC. V usage is TRBV11-2 and J usage is TRBJ2-7; D is possibly TRBD2 (6 bases). CDR1 SGHAT and CDR2 FQNNGV come from the germline V gene. The ends were cut back, 5 bases at V and 4 bases at J, with 15 bases in the middle. The CDR3 is 14 residues long.

Only one count was recorded for this clone. The chain employs TRBV27 and TRBJ2-7, with 10 bases that match TRBD2. The CDR3 loop spans 15 amino acids. Trimming cost V 0 bases and J 3 bases; bases outside gene matches: 2. Germline V gene data show CDR1 as MNHEY and CDR2 as SMNVEV (reference sequence). CDR3 sequence: CASSLSASGGYEQYF. In nucleotides, the CDR3 is TGTGCCAGCAGTTTATCGGCTAGCGGGGGCTACGAGCAGTACTTC.

The rearrangement uses TRBV18 and TRBJ2-6, with D hard to call. Trimming stripped 3 bases from V and 0 bases from J, with 12 bases between. CDR3 length: 17 residues. Germline CDR1 and CDR2: KGHSH and LQKENI. The CDR3 DNA reads as TGTGCCAGCTCACCCCAATCCCAGTCCTCTGGGGCCAACGTCCTGACTTTC. It yields the protein CASSPQSQSSGANVLTF.

The chain uses TRBV7-3 and TRBJ2-6, with unresolved D. Germline V gene lookup returns CDR1 SGHTA and CDR2 FQGTGA. This CDR3 has 15 amino acids. V lost 5 bases and J 0 bases, leaving 8 bases between the germline ends. The CDR3 DNA reads TGTGCCAGCAGCGCCGACACCTCTGGGGCCAACGTCCTGACTTTC. This gives the protein CASSADTSGANVLTF.

This clone rates as medium-sized (0.01 to 0.1%). The rearrangement joins TRBV7-9 to TRBJ1-3; maybe TRBD1 (6 bases). The germline gives CDR1 SEHNR, CDR2 FQNEAQ (reference sequence). Between the trimmed V and J ends, which lost 5 bases and 2 bases, there was a span of 22 bases. The CDR3 extends over 18 amino acids. The CDR3 bases are TGTGCCAGCAGCCCCCCGCTAATCTCAGACAGGACTGGAAACACCATATATTTT. Residues: CASSPPLISDRTGNTIYF.

This chain uses TRBV13 with TRBJ1-3, with 8 bases fitting TRBD1. CDR1 is PRHDT and CDR2 is FYEKMQ in the germline V gene (reference sequence). With V trimmed by 5 bases and J by 2 bases, 11 bases remained unmatched. The CDR3 is 17 amino acids. The CDR3 DNA is TGTGCCAGCAGCCCAGCCTTCGACAGGGGTCCTGGAAACACCATATATTTT. Amino acid sequence: CASSPAFDRGPGNTIYF.

This chain connects TRBV6-4 to TRBJ2-2; no clear D. The CDR3 sequence is 13 residues long. Germline assignment: CDR1 MRHNA and CDR2 SNTAGT. With 3 bases removed from V and 1 base from J, the gap between germline ends came to 3 bases. The CDR3 region is CASSEGNTGELFF. As DNA, the CDR3 is TGTGCCAGCAGTGAGGGGAACACCGGGGAGCTGTTTTTT.

This clone was seen a single time. This chain links TRBV15 with TRBJ1-2; D may be TRBD1 (5 bases). CDR1 LNHNV and CDR2 YYDKDF come from the germline V gene (reference sequence). Deletions cut 2 bases from V and 2 bases from J, with 15 bases between. The CDR3 extends over 16 amino acids. The CDR3 region has the DNA TGTGCCACCAGCAGAAGCCCCGGGGGGGACAACTATGGCTACACCTTC. Encoded protein: CATSRSPGGDNYGYTF.

This chain links TRBV7-9 with TRBJ2-7, with 7 bases aligning to TRBD1. CDR1 is SEHNR and CDR2 is FQNEAQ in the germline V gene (reference sequence). The trim removed 5 bases at V and 0 bases at J, leaving 10 bases unmatched. This CDR3 region has 16 residues. The CDR3 sequence: CASSTYRGESSYEQYF. The CDR3 DNA sequence: TGTGCCAGCAGCACATACAGGGGCGAGAGCTCCTACGAGCAGTACTTC.

This chain joins TRBV5-1 and TRBJ2-5; 9 positions agree with TRBD1. V shed 4 bases and J 0 bases; nucleotides not matched to a gene: 7. Germline lookup yields CDR1 SGHRS and CDR2 YFSETQ. The CDR3 extends over 16 amino acids. The CDR3: CASSLAGTGHQETQYF. The CDR3 nucleotides read TGCGCCAGCAGCCTAGCCGGGACAGGGCACCAAGAGACCCAGTACTTC. Complete variable domain (other parts from reference TRBV5-1 and TRBJ2-5): KAGVTQTPRYLIKTRGQQVTLSCSPISGHRSVSWYQQTPGQGLQFLFEYFSETQRNKGNFPGRFSGRQFSNSRSEMNVSTLELGDSALYLCASSLAGTGHQETQYFGPGTRLLVL.

V gene TRBV10-2 combines with J gene TRBJ1-3; a possible D gene is TRBD1 (6 bases). The V end lost 9 bases, the J end lost 0 bases, and 18 bases lay between the germline ends. The CDR3 has 16 residues. CDR1 WSHSY and CDR2 SAAADI come from the germline V gene. CDR3 sequence reads: CARPGHTLTSGNTIYF. DNA for the CDR3: TGCGCCAGACCGGGACACACTCTTACCTCTGGAAACACCATATATTTT.

The chain uses TRBV4-2 and TRBJ2-3; TRBD1 matches 8 bases. V lost 4 bases to trimming and J lost 4 bases; unmatched junction nucleotides: 10. This CDR3 comprises 16 residues. Germline assignment: CDR1 LGHNA and CDR2 YNFKEQ. This CDR3 reads CASSPGQGGVADTQYF. The CDR3 coding sequence is TGTGCCAGCAGCCCCGGACAGGGAGGCGTCGCAGATACGCAGTATTTT.

The chain joins TRBV12-5 to TRBJ2-7; TRBD1 matches 8 bases. The CDR3 runs to 12 residues. Unmatched junction bases numbered 3, after V lost 3 bases and J lost 8 bases. CDR1 LGHNT and CDR2 FRNRAP come from the germline V gene. CDR3 amino acids: CASGFGQGQQYF. Written as DNA, the CDR3 is TGTGCTAGTGGTTTCGGACAGGGTCAGCAGTACTTC.

Comments on this clone: Other DNA variants within this sample encode the same CDR3. This chain uses TRBV20-1 with TRBJ1-1; D gene ambiguous. Germline V lookup: CDR1 DFQATT, CDR2 SNEGSKA (reference sequence). This CDR3 has 11 residues. The germline V and J ends were trimmed by 3 bases and 3 bases, with 5 bases remaining between them. DNA for the CDR3: TGCAGTGCTAGGCGGGACACTGAAGCTTTCTTT. This encodes CSARRDTEAFF.

This clone was seen once. The chain's CDR3 is CASSLVVLGLESYEQYF. The CDR3 DNA follows: TGTGCCAGCAGCTTAGTAGTTCTCGGACTTGAGAGCTACGAGCAGTACTTC. The gene calls are TRBV7-8 and TRBJ2-7; weak D call: TRBD2 (5 bases). The CDR3 covers 17 residues. Germline V gene data show CDR1 as SGHVS and CDR2 as FQNEAQ. Trimming took 1 base from V and 3 from J, leaving 19 bases between them.

The V call is TRBV19, the J call TRBJ2-2; D is perhaps TRBD1 (6 bases). V was cut by 6 bases and J by 8 bases, with 13 bases left in between. The CDR3 consists of 13 residues. CDR1 is LNHDA, CDR2 SQIVND, per germline (reference sequence). DNA for the CDR3: TGTGCCAGTAGCCGGACAGTTTCTGGGGAGCTGTTTTTT. Translation gives CASSRTVSGELFF.

This clone was seen only once. V gene TRBV9 combines with J gene TRBJ2-3; 8 nucleotides align to TRBD1. The CDR3 sequence is 20 residues long. Trimming took 3 bases from V and 0 from J; bases not matched to a gene: 18. Germline-derived CDR1 and CDR2 are SGDLS and YYNGEE. The CDR3 DNA is TGTGCCAGCAGCGAGAACCCAGGGGGCAGTAGGGCTTATAGCACAGATACGCAGTATTTT. This sequence encodes CASSENPGGSRAYSTDTQYF.

CDR3 sequence: CSVLSTDTQYF. CDR3 nucleotide sequence: TGCAGCGTCCTGAGCACAGATACGCAGTATTTT. The chain employs TRBV29-1 and TRBJ2-3; D gene ambiguous. Germline CDR1 SQVTM, CDR2 ANQGSEA. CDR3 length: 11 amino acids. Trimming took 6 bases from V and 0 from J, leaving 4 bases between them.

The V gene is TRBV5-4, the J gene TRBJ2-7; 8 bases are a match to TRBD1. This CDR3 contains 14 residues. Losses at the gene ends were 2 bases for V and 5 bases for J; bases not matched to a gene: 6. Germline loops: CDR1 SGHNT, CDR2 YYREEE (reference sequence). The DNA of the CDR3 is TGTGCCAGCAGCTTTAGACAGGGGATTAACGAGCAGTACTTC. Its protein product is CASSFRQGINEQYF.

As DNA, the CDR3 is TGCGCCAGCAGCCAACTTAGCGGGGTCCTGACCTCCTACGAGCAGTACTTC. This gives the protein CASSQLSGVLTSYEQYF. The chain is built from TRBV4-1 and TRBJ2-7, with 8 nucleotides matching TRBD2. Germline trimming cut 2 bases from V and 0 bases from J; bases unmatched to any gene: 9. The germline gives CDR1 MGHRA, CDR2 YSYEKL. The CDR3 is 17 residues long.

This chain joins TRBV2 and TRBJ2-5; possible D gene TRBD1, 6 bases. This CDR3 region has 14 residues. The V gene's germline CDR1 is SNHLY and CDR2 FYNNEI. V lost 9 bases to trimming and J lost 5 bases, with 19 bases between them. This CDR3 is CARALDSVGETQYF. The DNA for the CDR3 is TGTGCCAGAGCCTTGGACAGTGTGGGGGAGACCCAGTACTTC.

The rearrangement joins TRBV15 to TRBJ2-5; D is possibly TRBD1 (6 bases). CDR1 LNHNV and CDR2 YYDKDF come from the germline V gene (reference sequence). CDR3 length equals 15 residues. V lost 3 bases to trimming and J lost 3 bases, with 14 bases between them. The chain's CDR3 is CATSRSDRPEETQYF. Written as DNA, the CDR3 is TGTGCCACCAGCAGGTCGGACAGACCAGAAGAGACCCAGTACTTC.

This sequence joins TRBV10-3 and TRBJ2-5; 9 nucleotides match TRBD2. V was pared by 11 bases and J by 4 bases, with 17 bases of the junction left unmatched. Per the germline V gene, CDR1 is ENHRY and CDR2 is SYGVKD. The CDR3 extends over 16 amino acids. CDR3 protein: CAAGLQGTAGGETQYF. The CDR3 DNA follows: TGTGCCGCCGGCTTACAGGGGACAGCGGGAGGAGAGACCCAGTACTTC.

This CDR3 is CASSSVGGSNIQYF. The CDR3, as DNA: TGTGCCAGCAGTTCGGTTGGGGGTTCGAACATTCAGTACTTC. The gene calls are TRBV27 and TRBJ2-4, with D perhaps assigned TRBD1 or TRBD2 (5 bases each). Trimming took off 4 bases at V and 7 bases at J, with 14 bases between the two ends. The CDR3 totals 14 residues. CDR1 and CDR2 from the germline V gene are MNHEY and SMNVEV (reference sequence).